This T cell receptor beta chain was profiled in a study of identical twins. MiXCR, applied by TCRdb to the 5' RACE reads, yields one record per CDR3 protein. The sample shows a few hundred thousand distinct CDR3 sequences, over 9.5% of them seen only once. The data were also submitted as part of a second study, on yellow fever vaccine responses in identical twins.

Sequenced sample: memory (CD45RO+) T cells sorted from blood. The source of this sequence is a woman between 18 and 30 years old in good health.

The CDR3 here is CAISDKRDIGEQFF. The DNA of the CDR3 is TGTGCCATCAGTGATAAGCGGGATATTGGCGAGCAGTTCTTC. The chain combines TRBV10-3 with TRBJ2-1; TRBD2 matches at 7 bases. Unmatched junction bases numbered 9, after V lost 3 bases and J lost 10 bases. The germline V gene has CDR1 ENHRY and CDR2 SYGVKD. This CDR3 is 14 amino acids long.